Listed below are T cell receptor beta chains from one sample, sequenced in a study of cytomegalovirus exposure and HLA in healthy donors. The data were produced by immunoSEQ multiplex PCR, yet TCRdb's version contains in-frame clones alone and is incomplete. The data show tens of thousands of clones, around 73% seen once. Sequencing was done on a sample of PBMCs. Every receptor here comes from a woman aged 40-49 years in good health and CMV-seronegative. Each CDR3 is given with its conserved first and last residue.

TRBV29-1	TRBJ1-1	CSVEEGWASHSTEAFF
TRBV5-5	TRBJ1-5	CASSLSGQFSNQPQHF
TRBV4-2	TRBJ1-2	CASSQDRGRGYTF
TRBV28	TRBJ1-1	CASSFRPPRTEAFF
TRBV5-4	TRBJ2-7	CASSFFVGTGDYEQYF
TRBV10-3	TRBJ2-3	CAISESGGGTDTQYF
TRBV28	TRBJ1-5	CASSRPAGVSNQPQHF
TRBV4-1	TRBJ2-6	CASSQERRQLGSGANVLTF
TRBV4-1	TRBJ1-1	CASSQDARGFTEAFF
TRBV6-6	TRBJ1-5	CASSWTELRNPQHF
TRBV7-9	TRBJ2-2	CSSSFLLAGRNTGELFF
TRBV18	TRBJ2-4	CASSPGTSGMGNIQYF
TRBV19	TRBJ2-2	CASIHFRDKNTGELFF
TRBV28	TRBJ2-7	CASSLSLAGSYEQYF
TRBV28	TRBJ1-2	CASSFSGEYGYTF
TRBV29-1	TRBJ1-1	CSVELGQAIILF
TRBV28	TRBJ2-1	CASSLTLTSGRAVNEQFF
TRBV4-2	TRBJ2-1	CASSQEGLTRLDNEQFF
TRBV5-1	TRBJ2-5	CASSLAQKETQYF
TRBV30	TRBJ2-7	CAWSSGGPTYEQYF
TRBV5-1	TRBJ2-5	CASSLGGSQETQYF
TRBV19	TRBJ1-2	CASSSRTGNYGYTF
TRBV2	TRBJ2-1	CASTWTSGYNEQFF
TRBV6-1	TRBJ1-5	CASKDRGRDQPQHF
TRBV7-9	TRBJ2-7	CASSYGGEDEQYF
TRBV6-1	TRBJ2-1	CASRRAGGLNNEQFF
TRBV27	TRBJ2-7	CASSLTGTGGPYEQYF
TRBV6-1	TRBJ2-2	CASSEATGIKLFF
TRBV7-9	TRBJ1-1	CASSSWGDHFVRNTEAFF
TRBV4-2	TRBJ2-7	CASSQETGGGPYEQYF
TRBV6-1	TRBJ2-5	CASSEMSWTVTQYF
TRBV19	TRBJ2-3	CASSIAGVGTDTQYF
TRBV5-1	TRBJ2-1	CASGPSPGQGHNEQFF
TRBV14	TRBJ2-1	CASSQDVAPSYNEQFF
TRBV19	TRBJ2-5	CASSSGRRGGEETQYF
TRBV9	TRBJ2-1	CASSVPGTSGSTEQFF